What follows are 21 T cell receptor beta chains derived from one specimen sequenced in a study of brain T cells in children with intractable seizures. The sample's time point: blood from clinic visit 5 months post-surgery; TSC patient then seizure free. The table came from immunoSEQ multiplex PCR; TCRdb's copy has only in-frame clones and leaves some out. The sample has about 350,000 clones, about 93% seen once. Sequencing used peripheral blood, obtained less than 6 months after surgery. The receptors shown here come from a boy younger than two with tuberous sclerosis and intractable seizures.

The chain recombines TRBV7-8 with TRBJ1-1, with no clear D. This CDR3 spans 14 amino acids. Germline CDR1 reads SGHVS; CDR2 reads FQNEAQ. Trimming shortened V by 5 bases and J by 0 bases, and 10 bases separated the two germline ends. DNA of the CDR3: TGTGCCAGCAGCCAGTGGGTGATGAACACTGAAGCTTTCTTT. The encoded protein is CASSQWVMNTEAFF.

This clone appeared a single time. The junction does not match germline at one end; this may be a read error. V usage is TRBV9 and J usage is TRBJ2-1; D remains unclear. From germline, CDR1 is SGDLS and CDR2 YYNGEE. This CDR3 is 14 amino acids long. CDR3 amino acids: CAGSVVSSYNEQFF. Written as DNA, the CDR3 is TGTGCCGGCAGCGTTGTGAGCTCCTACAATGAGCAGTTCTTC.

The rearrangement joins TRBV4-1 to TRBJ2-5, with D unresolved. V gave up 0 bases and J gave up 5 bases, with 13 bases separating them. Germline V gene lookup returns CDR1 MGHRA and CDR2 YSYEKL. The CDR3 runs to 15 residues. Here the CDR3 DNA reads TGCGCCAGCAGCCAAGAGACTCTGAATTGGGAGACCCAGTACTTC. Translating gives CASSQETLNWETQYF.

The chain combines TRBV7-9 with TRBJ1-4, with a possible D match to TRBD1 (5 bases). V dropped 8 bases and J dropped 7 bases, with 14 bases sitting between them. This CDR3 region has 13 residues. Germline-derived CDR1 and CDR2 are SEHNR and FQNEAQ (reference sequence). In DNA form, the CDR3 reads TGTGCCAGCGGGGGGGATCTGGTTGAAAAACTGTTTTTT. This translates into CASGGDLVEKLFF.

The rearrangement joins TRBV11-2 to TRBJ2-5; 8 bases agree with TRBD2. Germline CDR1 SGHAT, CDR2 FQNNGV. The CDR3 consists of 15 residues. Unmatched junction bases numbered 10, after V lost 8 bases and J lost 2 bases. CDR3: CASRQGSGTQETQYF. The CDR3 DNA sequence: TGTGCCAGCCGCCAGGGTAGCGGGACTCAAGAGACCCAGTACTTC.

The V gene is TRBV6-5, the J gene TRBJ2-1; TRBD2 matches at 9 bases. In germline, CDR1 is MNHEY, CDR2 SVGAGI. The CDR3 spans 14 residues. J lost 7 bases, V lost 2 bases, and 3 bases had no gene match. CDR3 protein: CASSYELAGNEQFF. CDR3 nucleotides: TGTGCCAGCAGTTACGAGCTAGCGGGGAATGAGCAGTTCTTC.

V usage is TRBV24-1 and J usage is TRBJ2-1, with D tentatively TRBD2 (5 bases). The V end lost 1 base, the J end lost 2 bases, and 8 bases lay between the germline ends. This CDR3 comprises 15 residues. The V gene's germline CDR1 is KGHDR and CDR2 SFDVKD. CDR3 protein: CATSDFLGAYNEQFF. Written as DNA, the CDR3 is TGTGCCACCAGTGATTTTCTCGGGGCCTACAATGAGCAGTTCTTC.

The chain has TRBV10-3 and TRBJ1-6; 10 bases map to TRBD1. The J segment lost 6 bases and the V segment lost 9 bases, leaving 8 bases of the junction unmatched. CDR1 is ENHRY, CDR2 SYGVKD, per germline. The CDR3 has 15 residues. CDR3 protein: CAIRTGGVPNSPLHF. The CDR3 coding sequence is TGTGCCATTCGGACAGGGGGGGTTCCTAATTCACCCCTCCACTTT.

In this sample, this clone turned up once. This sequence joins TRBV29-1 and TRBJ2-1; D is unresolved. With 5 bases removed from V and 1 base from J, the gap between germline ends came to 6 bases. CDR3 length: 12 residues. Germline V CDR1 and CDR2: SQVTM, ANQGSEA. DNA for the CDR3: TGCAGCGTTAGGTTATCCTACAATGAGCAGTTCTTC. Encoded protein: CSVRLSYNEQFF.

The chain is built from TRBV7-9 and TRBJ1-1; D not resolved. The CDR3 extends over 15 amino acids. V lost 1 base, J lost 3 bases, and 12 bases lay in between. Per germline, CDR1 SEHNR and CDR2 FQNEAQ (reference sequence). CDR3 sequence (DNA): TGTGCCAGCAGCTTAGAGGTCAGAAAGGACACTGAAGCTTTCTTT. Amino acid sequence: CASSLEVRKDTEAFF.

The V call is TRBV10-2, the J call TRBJ2-1; 10 bases are shared with TRBD1. The V gene's germline CDR1 is WSHSY and CDR2 SAAADI. V trimming: 8 bases; J trimming: 7 bases; junction bases outside the gene matches: 8. CDR3 length: 14 amino acids. The DNA of the CDR3 is TGCGCCAGCGGTTCGGGACAGGGGTTGAATGAGCAGTTCTTC. It translates to CASGSGQGLNEQFF.

The chain combines TRBV6-5 with TRBJ2-7; TRBD2 might be the D (5 bases). V shed 3 bases and J shed 6 bases, with 9 bases lying between them. In germline, CDR1 is MNHEY, CDR2 SVGAGI. The CDR3 has 12 amino acids. The DNA of the CDR3 is TGTGCCAGCAGTTATGGACTTTCCGAGCAGTACTTC. Encoded protein: CASSYGLSEQYF.

This clone was observed at least ten times. The rearrangement uses TRBV28 and TRBJ2-3; 8 bases are a match to TRBD2. CDR1 and CDR2 (germline): MDHEN, SYDVKM. V was pared by 6 bases and J by 0 bases, with 5 bases of the junction left unmatched. The CDR3 spans 15 residues. CDR3 bases: TGTGCCAGCAGGATAGCGGGATTAAGCACAGATACGCAGTATTTT. This sequence encodes CASRIAGLSTDTQYF.

This chain links TRBV5-4 with TRBJ2-2; D is uncertain. CDR3 length equals 14 residues. Germline loops: CDR1 SGHNT, CDR2 YYREEE (reference sequence). The V end lost 4 bases, the J end lost 3 bases, and 10 bases lay between the germline ends. CDR3 region: CASSPLLYTGELFF. CDR3 coding DNA: TGTGCCAGCAGCCCCCTCCTATACACCGGGGAGCTGTTTTTT.

The chain links TRBV7-9 to TRBJ1-1; no clear D gene. V was shortened by 4 bases and J by 0 bases, with 15 bases between the two germline ends. This CDR3 has 16 amino acids. The V gene's germline CDR1 is SEHNR and CDR2 FQNEAQ (reference sequence). CDR3 bases: TGTGCCAGCAGCTCGAGACACACCACACTGAACACTGAAGCTTTCTTT. It translates to CASSSRHTTLNTEAFF.

V gene TRBV4-1 combines with J gene TRBJ2-1; 13 bases align to TRBD2. Per germline, CDR1 MGHRA and CDR2 YSYEKL. The CDR3 extends over 15 amino acids. J gave up 6 bases and V 3 bases, and 2 bases lay outside the gene matches. This CDR3 reads CASSHRLAGGNEQFF. The CDR3 DNA reads TGCGCCAGCAGCCATAGACTAGCGGGAGGCAATGAGCAGTTCTTC.

J is TRBJ1-1 and V is TRBV30, with 9 nucleotides matching TRBD1. Losses at the gene ends were 3 bases for V and 5 bases for J; bases not matched to a gene: 4. Per the germline V gene, CDR1 is GTSNPN and CDR2 is SVGIG (reference sequence). There are 13 residues in the CDR3. CDR3 sequence reads: CAWSRDRETEAFF. The CDR3 DNA follows: TGTGCCTGGAGCCGGGACAGGGAGACTGAAGCTTTCTTT.

CDR3 protein: CTSSQFQVAGGPDTQYF. CDR3 coding DNA: TGCACCAGCAGCCAATTTCAGGTGGCGGGGGGGCCAGATACGCAGTATTTT. This chain joins TRBV1 and TRBJ2-3; TRBD2, as called in the table, went unchecked against the DNA. TRBV1 is classified as a pseudogene. The length of the CDR3 is 17 residues.

The rearrangement uses TRBV2 and TRBJ2-1; 9 bases match TRBD2. The V segment lost 4 bases and the J segment 3 bases; nucleotides outside the gene matches: 4. Germline V gene lookup returns CDR1 SNHLY and CDR2 FYNNEI. The length of the CDR3 is 15 residues. CDR3 nucleotide sequence: TGTGCCAGCAGTGGGGGACTAGCTGGCTACAATGAGCAGTTCTTC. It encodes CASSGGLAGYNEQFF.

The genes are TRBV27 and TRBJ2-1; D possibly corresponds to TRBD1 (5 bases). Deletions cut 10 bases from V and 10 bases from J, with 26 bases between. The CDR3 totals 15 residues. Per germline, CDR1 MNHEY and CDR2 SMNVEV (reference sequence). The CDR3 region is CATRALSVSFREQFF. In DNA form, the CDR3 reads TGTGCCACCAGGGCCCTTTCGGTTTCGTTTAGGGAGCAGTTCTTC.

The CDR3 sequence is CSASLSGQLNSEQYF. CDR3 coding DNA: TGCAGTGCTAGTCTCTCGGGGCAGCTCAATTCCGAGCAGTACTTC. This sequence joins TRBV20-1 and TRBJ2-7; D could derive from TRBD1 or TRBD2 (5 bases each). In germline, CDR1 is DFQATT, CDR2 SNEGSKA (reference sequence). CDR3 length: 15 residues. The V end was cut by 3 bases, the J end by 6 bases, with 21 bases between.